Shown below are 24 T cell receptor beta chains from a single sample sequenced in a study of T cell responses to AZD1222 COVID-19 vaccine. Data came from immunoSEQ multiplex PCR; TCRdb stores just in-frame clones and leaves some out. The table lists 83,000 or so clones, 91% of them singletons. Sequenced material: peripheral blood, taken 28 days after the second AZD1222 dose. The receptors were sampled from an adult who received the AZD1222 COVID-19 vaccine.

V is TRBV28 and J is TRBJ1-1; D is undetermined. Trimming took 1 base from V and 5 from J, leaving 32 bases between them. The CDR3 runs 21 residues. The germline V gene has CDR1 MDHEN and CDR2 SYDVKM. CDR3 bases: TGTGCCAGCAGTTTATCTAGACGTAATAGGGATGAGAGGGAACGGAGAACTGAAGCTTTCTTT. Translated, it gives CASSLSRRNRDERERRTEAFF. The complete variable domain, with remaining parts taken from reference TRBV28 and TRBJ1-1, reads DVKVTQSSRYLVKRTGEKVFLECVQDMDHENMFWYRQDPGLGLRLIYFSYDVKMKEKGDIPEGYSVSREKKERFSLILESASTNQTSMYLCASSLSRRNRDERERRTEAFFGQGTRLTVV.

The chain employs TRBV11-2 and TRBJ1-3; maybe TRBD1 (5 bases). CDR1 SGHAT and CDR2 FQNNGV come from the germline V gene. The length of the CDR3 is 13 residues. The V end lost 5 bases, the J end lost 8 bases, and 13 bases lay between the germline ends. CDR3 sequence: CASSPDSRDTIYF. The DNA for the CDR3 is TGTGCCAGCAGCCCCGACAGTCGAGACACCATATATTTT. The complete variable domain, with remaining parts taken from reference TRBV11-2 and TRBJ1-3, reads EAGVAQSPRYKIIEKRQSVAFWCNPISGHATLYWYQQILGQGPKLLIQFQNNGVVDDSQLPKDRFSAERLKGVDSTLKIQPAKLEDSAVYLCASSPDSRDTIYFGEGSWLTVV.

The chain joins TRBV7-2 to TRBJ2-7; 9 bases are shared with TRBD2. Trimming cost V 6 bases and J 5 bases; bases outside gene matches: 11. In germline, CDR1 is SGHTA, CDR2 FQGNSA. The CDR3 has 15 residues. CDR3 residues: CASSPPVAGAHEQYF. In DNA form, the CDR3 reads TGTGCCAGCAGTCCACCTGTAGCGGGAGCACACGAGCAGTACTTC.

The chain recombines TRBV5-1 with TRBJ1-1; no clear D. Germline V gene lookup returns CDR1 SGHRS and CDR2 YFSETQ. This CDR3 region has 12 residues. V lost 7 bases to trimming and J lost 0 bases, with 7 bases between them. CDR3 sequence (DNA): TGCGCCAGCGGTGGAGTGAACACTGAAGCTTTCTTT. This codes for CASGGVNTEAFF.

This clone was counted a single time. The chain uses TRBV28 and TRBJ1-1, with a weak D call TRBD1 (5 bases). Germline V CDR1 and CDR2: MDHEN, SYDVKM. The CDR3 contains 11 residues. The V gene lost 5 bases and the J gene lost 10 bases, with 11 bases spanning the gap. The DNA for the CDR3 is TGTGCCAGCAGTAACATTCAGGGAGCTTTCTTT. This codes for CASSNIQGAFF.

This chain connects TRBV2 to TRBJ1-2; TRBD1 matches 9 bases. Germline V gene sequence: CDR1 SNHLY, CDR2 FYNNEI. The CDR3 sequence is 14 residues long. Trimming cost V 4 bases and J 8 bases; bases outside gene matches: 8. DNA of the CDR3: TGTGCCAGCAGTGTACAGGGGGCGCGTGGAGGCTACACCTTC. Its translation is CASSVQGARGGYTF.

The rearrangement joins TRBV7-9 to TRBJ1-2, with 7 nucleotides matching TRBD1. From germline, CDR1 is SEHNR and CDR2 FQNEAQ (reference sequence). V was clipped by 5 bases and J by 3 bases; unmatched bases: 9. CDR3 length: 15 amino acids. The CDR3 DNA is TGTGCCAGCAGCGCTCGGCAGGGGGTGTACTATGGCTACACCTTC. Amino acid sequence: CASSARQGVYYGYTF.

The chain uses TRBV11-2 and TRBJ1-1; D not certain. The CDR3 consists of 13 residues. Trimming removed 1 base from V and 1 base from J, with 4 bases in between. Germline CDR1 is SGHAT and CDR2 is FQNNGV. CDR3 in DNA: TGTGCCAGCAGCTTAGTAGGGAACACTGAAGCTTTCTTT. The encoded protein is CASSLVGNTEAFF.

The genes are TRBV5-1 and TRBJ2-7; D possibly uses TRBD1 or TRBD2 (5 bases each). The V gene lost 4 bases and the J gene lost 0 bases, with 14 bases spanning the gap. There are 15 residues in the CDR3. Germline V lookup: CDR1 SGHRS, CDR2 YFSETQ. CDR3 amino acids: CASSPGPSSSYEQYF. CDR3 nucleotides: TGCGCCAGCAGCCCGGGACCCTCGAGCTCCTACGAGCAGTACTTC.

Concerning this clone itself: The same CDR3 arises from other DNA sequences in this sample as well. The V and J genes are TRBV7-2 and TRBJ2-7, with 14 bases matching TRBD2. V shed 1 base, J shed 4 bases, and the junction held 6 bases outside the gene matches. CDR3 length: 17 residues. Germline V CDR1 and CDR2: SGHTA, FQGNSA. CDR3 coding DNA: TGTGCCAGCAGCTTAGTAGCCGGGACTAGCGGGAGTTACGAGCAGTACTTC. Translation: CASSLVAGTSGSYEQYF.

The CDR3 reads CASNNRVTENIQYF. The CDR3 nucleotides read TGTGCCAGCAATAACAGGGTTACGGAAAACATTCAGTACTTC. The chain joins TRBV6-5 to TRBJ2-4; D is perhaps TRBD1 (6 bases). Trimming took off 7 bases at V and 5 bases at J, with 15 bases between the two ends. CDR3 length: 14 amino acids. Germline V lookup: CDR1 MNHEY, CDR2 SVGAGI.

V and J are TRBV18 and TRBJ1-4; 10 positions agree with TRBD1. Germline CDR1 KGHSH, CDR2 LQKENI. This CDR3 spans 15 amino acids. V lost 6 bases and J lost 7; bases outside the gene matches: 8. CDR3 protein: CASSAGTGDVEKLFF. Written as DNA, the CDR3 is TGTGCCAGCTCGGCCGGGACAGGGGATGTTGAAAAACTGTTTTTT.

This clone was seen once. The J gene is TRBJ2-7, the V gene TRBV11-3; D call uncertain. The germline V gene has CDR1 SGHNT and CDR2 YENEEA. Trimming took off 6 bases at V and 13 bases at J, with 19 bases between the two ends. The CDR3 is made up of 12 amino acids. CDR3 DNA sequence: TGTGCCAGCAGTTCCCCCTCGGACGCGATCTACTTC. Translated: CASSSPSDAIYF.

V gene TRBV6-5 combines with J gene TRBJ2-3; tentative D call: TRBD2 (6 bases). The CDR3 extends over 14 amino acids. V gave up 6 bases and J gave up 3 bases, with 13 bases separating them. Germline CDR1 is MNHEY and CDR2 is SVGAGI. The CDR3 reads CASRRSGPTDTQYF. In DNA form, the CDR3 reads TGTGCCAGCAGGCGCAGCGGGCCAACAGATACGCAGTATTTT.

J is TRBJ2-5 and V is TRBV28; 8 bases align to TRBD1. This CDR3 region has 14 residues. Germline V gives CDR1 MDHEN, CDR2 SYDVKM. V was pared by 5 bases and J by 4 bases, with 6 bases of the junction left unmatched. This CDR3 is CASSPPRGPETQYF. CDR3 DNA sequence: TGTGCCAGCAGTCCCCCCAGGGGGCCAGAGACCCAGTACTTC. The full variable domain, in which reference TRBV28 and TRBJ2-5 provide the parts outside the CDR3, is DVKVTQSSRYLVKRTGEKVFLECVQDMDHENMFWYRQDPGLGLRLIYFSYDVKMKEKGDIPEGYSVSREKKERFSLILESASTNQTSMYLCASSPPRGPETQYFGPGTRLLVL.

This clone was recorded only once. J is TRBJ1-4 and V is TRBV5-5; TRBD1 matches at 9 bases. CDR3 length equals 15 residues. Germline CDR1 SGHKS, CDR2 YYEKEE (reference sequence). The V segment lost 5 bases and the J segment 8 bases; nucleotides outside the gene matches: 10. The CDR3 nucleotides read TGTGCCAGCAGATTCACAGGGACAGGGACGGAAAAACTGTTTTTT. The encoded protein is CASRFTGTGTEKLFF.

Here the CDR3 reads CASSSYGPSTGYTEAFF. The CDR3 DNA sequence: TGTGCCAGCAGCTCCTACGGCCCCTCGACAGGTTACACTGAAGCTTTCTTT. J is TRBJ1-1 and V is TRBV7-2, with D possibly TRBD1 on 6 matching bases. The germline CDR1 and CDR2 sequences are SGHTA and FQGNSA. There are 17 residues in the CDR3. Deletions cut 4 bases from V and 3 bases from J, with 21 bases between.

About this clone: Distinct nucleotide sequences in the sample also encode this CDR3. The genes are TRBV6-4 and TRBJ2-3; 8 bases map to TRBD2. This CDR3 comprises 14 residues. The germline V gene has CDR1 MRHNA and CDR2 SNTAGT. Trimming removed 5 bases from V and 0 bases from J; junction bases left unmatched: 1. The CDR3 DNA follows: TGTGCCAGCAGTCCTAGCGGGAGCACAGATACGCAGTATTTT. This codes for CASSPSGSTDTQYF.

The chain links TRBV2 to TRBJ2-2, with TRBD1 matching 8 bases. This CDR3 has 13 amino acids. Germline V gene data show CDR1 as SNHLY and CDR2 as FYNNEI. J gave up 6 bases and V 8 bases, and 5 bases lay outside the gene matches. The CDR3 DNA sequence: TGTGCCAGCGGACAGGGATGGGCCGGGGAGCTGTTTTTT. Its protein product is CASGQGWAGELFF.

The chain carries TRBV27 and TRBJ1-4; tentatively, D is TRBD1 (6 bases). The CDR3 loop spans 14 amino acids. The ends were cut back, 5 bases at V and 10 bases at J, with 17 bases in the middle. Germline CDR1 is MNHEY and CDR2 is SMNVEV (reference sequence). CDR3 coding DNA: TGTGCCAGCAGTAGCGACAGGTTTTCAGGAAAACTGTTTTTT. Translating gives CASSSDRFSGKLFF.

This rearrangement joins TRBV5-4 to TRBJ2-7; D may be TRBD1 (6 bases). CDR1 is SGHNT, CDR2 YYREEE, per germline (reference sequence). V lost 4 bases to trimming and J lost 6 bases, with 23 bases between them. The CDR3 sequence is 16 residues long. CDR3 loop: CASSLKTGSIPSEQYF. The CDR3 DNA reads TGTGCCAGCAGCCTTAAAACAGGGTCGATCCCTAGCGAGCAGTACTTC. Using reference TRBV5-4 and TRBJ2-7 for the parts outside the CDR3, the full variable domain is ETGVTQSPTHLIKTRGQQVTLRCSSQSGHNTVSWYQQALGQGPQFIFQYYREEENGRGNFPPRFSGLQFPNYSSELNVNALELDDSALYLCASSLKTGSIPSEQYFGPGTRLTVT.

This chain links TRBV3-1 (or the pseudogene TRBV3-2) with TRBJ1-2; TRBD1 aligns across 10 bases. Per the germline V gene, CDR1 is LGHDT and CDR2 is YNNKEL (reference sequence). This CDR3 is 15 amino acids long. The V and J ends lost 4 bases and 8 bases, in that order; junction bases with no gene match: 10. The CDR3 is CASSPPGQGYSGYTF. The CDR3 nucleotides are TGTGCCAGCAGCCCCCCGGGACAGGGGTATAGCGGCTACACCTTC.

This clone was seen just once. This chain's CDR3 is CASSVKLGLAGNTIYF. The CDR3 DNA is TGTGCCAGCAGTGTCAAGTTAGGGTTAGCGGGAAACACCATATATTTT. The V gene is TRBV28, the J gene TRBJ1-3; D not certain. The CDR3 extends over 16 amino acids. The germline CDR1 and CDR2 sequences are MDHEN and SYDVKM. The germline V and J ends were trimmed by 5 bases and 4 bases, with 18 bases remaining between them.

The chain links TRBV19 to TRBJ1-5, with 8 bases identical to TRBD1. Germline CDR1 LNHDA, CDR2 SQIVND (reference sequence). The V and J ends lost 0 bases and 3 bases, in that order; junction bases with no gene match: 10. CDR3 length: 18 residues. CDR3 region: CASSIEGDRGRTNQPQHF. CDR3 in DNA: TGTGCCAGTAGTATAGAAGGTGACAGGGGAAGAACCAATCAGCCCCAGCATTTT. The full variable domain, completed using reference TRBV19 and TRBJ1-5, is DGGITQSPKYLFRKEGQNVTLSCEQNLNHDAMYWYRQDPGQGLRLIYYSQIVNDFQKGDIAEGYSVSREKKESFPLTVTSAQKNPTAFYLCASSIEGDRGRTNQPQHFGDGTRLSIL.